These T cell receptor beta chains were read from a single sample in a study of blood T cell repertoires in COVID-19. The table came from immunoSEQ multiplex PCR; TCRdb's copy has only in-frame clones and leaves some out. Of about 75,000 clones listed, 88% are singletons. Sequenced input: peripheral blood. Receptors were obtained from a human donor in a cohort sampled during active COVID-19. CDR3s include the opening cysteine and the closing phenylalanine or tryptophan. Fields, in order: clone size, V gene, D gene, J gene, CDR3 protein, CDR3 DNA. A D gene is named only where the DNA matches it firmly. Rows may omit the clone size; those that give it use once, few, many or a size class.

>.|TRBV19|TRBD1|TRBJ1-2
CASTRLYKGAGYGYTF
TGTGCCAGTACCAGGCTTTATAAGGGGGCCGGCTATGGCTACACCTTC
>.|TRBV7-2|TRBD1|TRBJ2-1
CASSLGQVSYNEQFF
TGTGCCAGCAGCCTCGGACAGGTCTCCTACAATGAGCAGTTCTTC
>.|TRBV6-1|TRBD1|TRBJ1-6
CASSEGFGTGVSSPLHF
TGTGCCAGCAGTGAGGGTTTCGGGACAGGGGTTAGCTCACCCCTCCACTTT
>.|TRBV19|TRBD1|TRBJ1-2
CASRTGTGTYGYTF
TGTGCCAGTAGAACCGGGACAGGGACCTATGGCTACACCTTC
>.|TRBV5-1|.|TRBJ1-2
CASSLLGVDGYTF
TGCGCCAGCAGCTTGTTAGGGGTGGATGGCTACACCTTC
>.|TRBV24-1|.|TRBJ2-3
CATRPRDTSTDTQYF
TGTGCCACCAGACCCCGGGACACTAGCACAGATACGCAGTATTTT
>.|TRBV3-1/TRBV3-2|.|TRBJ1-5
CASSLSAGNQPQHF
TGTGCCAGCAGCCTGAGTGCTGGCAATCAGCCCCAGCATTTT
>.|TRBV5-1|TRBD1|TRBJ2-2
CASSLETGEAGELFF
TGCGCCAGCAGCTTGGAGACAGGGGAGGCCGGGGAGCTGTTTTTT
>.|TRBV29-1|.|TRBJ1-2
CSVGGGRLYGYTF
TGCAGCGTTGGTGGAGGGAGACTCTATGGCTACACCTTC
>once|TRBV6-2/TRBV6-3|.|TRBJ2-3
CASSRVRDTQYF
TGTGCCAGCAGTCGAGTCAGGGATACGCAGTATTTT
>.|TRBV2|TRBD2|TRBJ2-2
CASSRPSRQKESGGPGGGELFF
TGTGCCAGCAGCCGCCCCTCCCGACAGAAAGAAAGCGGGGGGCCGGGTGGCGGGGAGCTGTTTTTT
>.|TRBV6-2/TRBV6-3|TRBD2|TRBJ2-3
CASSTRLAGSTDTQYF
TGTGCCAGCAGTACCCGCCTAGCGGGAAGCACAGATACGCAGTATTTT
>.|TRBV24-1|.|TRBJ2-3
CATRRDSTDTQYF
TGTGCCACCAGGCGGGACAGCACAGATACGCAGTATTTT
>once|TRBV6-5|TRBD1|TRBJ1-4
CASSTRTGALEKLFF
TGTGCCAGCAGTACCCGGACAGGGGCATTAGAAAAACTGTTTTTT
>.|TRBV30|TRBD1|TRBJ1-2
CAWMGQGAGYGYTF
TGTGCCTGGATGGGACAGGGGGCGGGGTATGGCTACACCTTC
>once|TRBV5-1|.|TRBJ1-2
CASSFQGSEGYTF
TGCGCCAGCAGCTTTCAGGGTTCCGAGGGCTACACCTTC
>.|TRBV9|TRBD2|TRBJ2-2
CASSVGIAGPTGELFF
TGTGCCAGCAGCGTAGGGATAGCGGGACCCACCGGGGAGCTGTTTTTT
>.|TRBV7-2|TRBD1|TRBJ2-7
CASSYSPTGGKGEQYF
TGTGCCAGCAGCTATTCACCGACAGGGGGGAAAGGCGAGCAGTACTTC
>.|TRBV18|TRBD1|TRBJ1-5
CASSPGTGGFQPQHF
TGTGCCAGCTCACCCGGGACAGGGGGCTTTCAGCCCCAGCATTTT
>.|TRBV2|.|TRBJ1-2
CASRPHLGPGDYGYTF
TGTGCCAGCAGACCCCATCTGGGCCCCGGGGACTATGGCTACACCTTC
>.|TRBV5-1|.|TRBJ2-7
CASSRERGTRFYEQYF
TGCGCCAGCAGCCGGGAGAGGGGTACCAGATTCTACGAGCAGTACTTC
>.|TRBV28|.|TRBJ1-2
CASSLPDYGYTF
TGTGCCAGCAGTTTGCCGGACTATGGCTACACCTTC
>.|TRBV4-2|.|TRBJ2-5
CASSQGNSAYQETQYF
TGTGCCAGCAGCCAAGGGAATAGCGCTTACCAAGAGACCCAGTACTTC
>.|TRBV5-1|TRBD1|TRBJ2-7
CASSWGTGTGSYEQYF
TGCGCCAGCAGCTGGGGGACAGGGACTGGTTCCTACGAGCAGTACTTC
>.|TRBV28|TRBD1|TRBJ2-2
CASRWGQSAGELFF
TGTGCCAGCAGATGGGGACAGTCTGCCGGGGAGCTGTTTTTT
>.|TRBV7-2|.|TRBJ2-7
CASSLQSGGISYEQYF
TGTGCCAGCAGCCTCCAGTCAGGGGGGATCTCCTACGAGCAGTACTTC
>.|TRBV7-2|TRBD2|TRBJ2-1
CASSALGLAGFF
TGTGCCAGCAGCGCCCTGGGACTAGCGGGGTTCTTC
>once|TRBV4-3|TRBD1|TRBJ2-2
CASSQGDRNTGELFF
TGCGCCAGCAGCCAGGGGGACAGGAACACCGGGGAGCTGTTTTTT
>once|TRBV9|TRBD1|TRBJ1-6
CASSPGTVNSPLHF
TGTGCCAGCAGCCCCGGGACAGTTAATTCACCCCTCCACTTT